One sample yielded the 14 T cell receptor beta chains listed below, sequenced in a study of cytomegalovirus exposure and HLA in healthy donors. Use of 60 Vbeta and 13 Jbeta primers characterized the PCR. Data came from immunoSEQ multiplex PCR; TCRdb stores just in-frame clones and leaves some out. This table has 150,000 to 200,000 clones, more than 60% appearing once. The material sequenced was PBMCs. The receptors originated from a woman aged 40 to 55 in good health and CMV-seropositive.

This chain uses TRBV28 with TRBJ2-1; D gene unclear. Germline V gene data show CDR1 as MDHEN and CDR2 as SYDVKM. V was trimmed by 1 base and J by 9 bases, leaving 22 bases between them. The CDR3 consists of 17 residues. The CDR3, as DNA: TGTGCCAGCAGTTTATCCTACTATTACACCACTGCCGGTGAGCAGTTCTTC. The encoded protein is CASSLSYYYTTAGEQFF.

In its sample, this clone was seen a few times. The V gene is TRBV19, the J gene TRBJ1-4, with 7 bases identical to TRBD1. There are 16 residues in the CDR3. Germline lookup yields CDR1 LNHDA and CDR2 SQIVND (reference sequence). V trimming: 4 bases; J trimming: 0 bases; junction bases outside the gene matches: 5. CDR3 sequence reads: CASSRDRWATNEKLFF. DNA for the CDR3: TGTGCCAGTAGTAGGGACAGATGGGCAACTAATGAAAAACTGTTTTTT.

The chain recombines TRBV29-1 with TRBJ2-3, with D possibly TRBD2 on 7 matching bases. The CDR3 is made up of 14 amino acids. From germline, CDR1 is SQVTM and CDR2 ANQGSEA. Trimming removed 5 bases from V and 4 bases from J, with 16 bases in between. The DNA for the CDR3 is TGCAGCGTTCGAAGTGGGGGGGCGTCAGATACGCAGTATTTT. Its translation is CSVRSGGASDTQYF.

The chain has TRBV28 and TRBJ2-7; D perhaps matches TRBD2 (5 bases). Per the germline V gene, CDR1 is MDHEN and CDR2 is SYDVKM. The CDR3 runs 14 residues. Trimming stripped 1 base from V and 2 bases from J, with 9 bases between. The CDR3 nucleotides are TGTGCCAGCAGTTTATTTGAGGGTACCTACGAGCAGTACTTC. This gives the protein CASSLFEGTYEQYF.

The rearrangement links TRBV2 to TRBJ2-3; 15 bases fit TRBD2. In germline, CDR1 is SNHLY, CDR2 FYNNEI. Germline trimming cut 5 bases from V and 5 bases from J; bases unmatched to any gene: 8. There are 17 residues in the CDR3. CDR3 coding DNA: TGTGCCAGCAGTCCCGGACTAGCGGGAGGGCCCGAAGATACGCAGTATTTT. Protein product: CASSPGLAGGPEDTQYF.

Only one count was recorded for this clone. The junction does not match germline at one end; this may be a read error. J is TRBJ2-1 and V is TRBV7-9, with 7 bases fitting TRBD2. CDR1 and CDR2 from the germline V gene are SEHNR and FQNEAQ (reference sequence). There are 15 residues in the CDR3. This CDR3 is CSSRRPGLSRNEQFF. The CDR3 DNA sequence: TGTTCCAGCAGACGACCGGGACTATCACGGAATGAGCAGTTCTTC.

The V and J genes are TRBV5-1 and TRBJ2-7; TRBD1 might be the D (5 bases). Trimming stripped 4 bases from V and 0 bases from J, with 11 bases between. This CDR3 contains 14 residues. CDR1 SGHRS and CDR2 YFSETQ come from the germline V gene. CDR3 sequence reads: CASSQTVGSYEQYF. The CDR3 nucleotides read TGCGCCAGCAGCCAGACAGTTGGCTCCTACGAGCAGTACTTC.

Comment on this clone: Other DNA variants within this sample encode the same CDR3. The V call is TRBV9, the J call TRBJ1-1; no clear D. The V end was cut by 4 bases, the J end by 7 bases, with 14 bases between. The germline V gene has CDR1 SGDLS and CDR2 YYNGEE. This CDR3 has 13 amino acids. CDR3 sequence reads: CASSPSSGIEAFF. CDR3 bases: TGTGCCAGCAGCCCAAGTTCAGGCATTGAAGCTTTCTTT.

Only a few counts were recorded for this clone. V usage is TRBV15 and J usage is TRBJ1-1, with 10 bases matching TRBD1. The CDR3 is made up of 18 amino acids. Trimming took 0 bases from V and 0 from J; bases not matched to a gene: 7. The germline V gene encodes CDR1 LNHNV and CDR2 YYDKDF (reference sequence). This CDR3 reads CATSRDRVTGGMNTEAFF. CDR3 bases: TGTGCCACCAGCAGAGATCGGGTGACAGGGGGCATGAACACTGAAGCTTTCTTT. Full variable domain (remainder filled in from reference TRBV15 and TRBJ1-1): DAMVIQNPRYQVTQFGKPVTLSCSQTLNHNVMYWYQQKSSQAPKLLFHYYDKDFNNEADTPDNFQSRRPNTSFCFLDIRSPGLGDTAMYLCATSRDRVTGGMNTEAFFGQGTRLTVV.

The chain recombines TRBV7-2 with TRBJ1-2; D uncertain. V gave up 1 base and J gave up 2 bases, with 8 bases separating them. This CDR3 is built from 14 residues. The germline CDR1 and CDR2 sequences are SGHTA and FQGNSA. CDR3 in DNA: TGTGCCAGCAGCTTAGACCGGGGAAACTATGGCTACACCTTC. The encoded protein is CASSLDRGNYGYTF.

The chain has TRBV2 and TRBJ2-1; D is possibly TRBD2 (5 bases). In germline, CDR1 is SNHLY, CDR2 FYNNEI. This CDR3 has 14 residues. Trimming took 5 bases from V and 7 from J, leaving 15 bases between them. The CDR3 DNA reads TGTGCCAGCAGTTCAAGACTAAATGGGAATGAGCAGTTCTTC. Amino acids: CASSSRLNGNEQFF.

The chain links TRBV19 to TRBJ1-1; D is possibly TRBD1 (5 bases). V lost 0 bases and J lost 1, with 9 bases in between. CDR3 size: 15 residues. The germline CDR1 and CDR2 sequences are LNHDA and SQIVND (reference sequence). CDR3 loop: CASSIDRQPNTEAFF. In DNA, the CDR3 is TGTGCCAGTAGTATAGATCGACAGCCGAACACTGAAGCTTTCTTT.

The chain links TRBV5-4 to TRBJ2-7; 9 bases align to TRBD2. Germline loops: CDR1 SGHNT, CDR2 YYREEE (reference sequence). Trimming took 2 bases from V and 3 from J; bases not matched to a gene: 3. The CDR3 is 14 residues long. CDR3 DNA: TGTGCCAGCAGCTTAGGAGCGGGGGGCTACGAGCAGTACTTC. Amino acid sequence: CASSLGAGGYEQYF.

The gene calls are TRBV7-9 and TRBJ1-2, with a weak D call TRBD1 (5 bases). The CDR3 loop spans 13 amino acids. Germline CDR1 reads SEHNR; CDR2 reads FQNEAQ (reference sequence). The V end lost 7 bases, the J end lost 6 bases, and 15 bases lay between the germline ends. CDR3 amino acids: CASKGQREDGYTF. The DNA for the CDR3 is TGTGCCAGCAAGGGGCAGAGAGAAGATGGCTACACCTTC.